Each of the 32 T cell receptor beta chains below was sequenced from the same sample in a study of cytomegalovirus exposure and HLA in healthy donors. The data were produced by immunoSEQ multiplex PCR, yet TCRdb's version contains in-frame clones alone and is incomplete. In the table there are some 83,000 clones, approximately 95% of which are singletons. Sequenced material: PBMCs. The receptors here all came from a woman aged 18-35 years in good health and CMV-seronegative.

The chain is built from TRBV5-1 and TRBJ1-1; 7 nucleotides line up with TRBD1. V gave up 0 bases and J gave up 5 bases; unmatched junction bases: 7. This CDR3 has 15 residues. Looked up from germline, CDR1 is SGHRS and CDR2 is YFSETQ. DNA for the CDR3: TGCGCCAGCAGCTTGGAAGGGGGCGGTAGTACTGAAGCTTTCTTT. Translated, it gives CASSLEGGGSTEAFF.

This clone was observed a few times. The chain couples TRBV9 to TRBJ1-1; D not resolved. Trimming removed 1 base at V and 0 bases at J, with 16 bases between. CDR3 size: 17 residues. Germline values: CDR1 SGDLS, CDR2 YYNGEE. The DNA of the CDR3 is TGTGCCAGCAGCGTAAACCCCAAGGCAGGCATGAACACTGAAGCTTTCTTT. Translated: CASSVNPKAGMNTEAFF.

The chain joins TRBV28 to TRBJ1-2; D call uncertain. The CDR3 totals 12 residues. CDR1 is MDHEN, CDR2 SYDVKM, per germline. The V and J ends lost 8 bases and 7 bases respectively, with 14 bases between them. This CDR3 is CASSFVPGGYTF. As DNA, the CDR3 is TGTGCCAGCTCTTTTGTTCCGGGTGGCTACACCTTC.

This clone showed up just a few times. This chain connects TRBV20-1 to TRBJ2-7; D gene uncertain. Trimming stripped 8 bases from V and 1 base from J, with 9 bases between. Germline CDR1 and CDR2: DFQATT and SNEGSKA (reference sequence). CDR3 length: 11 residues. For the CDR3, the DNA is TGCAGTACAACACAATCCTACGAGCAGTACTTC. Translation: CSTTQSYEQYF.

This clone was counted a single time. The chain employs TRBV4-3 and TRBJ1-2; 10 bases are shared with TRBD1. V was clipped by 1 base and J by 5 bases; unmatched bases: 7. CDR1 and CDR2 (germline): LGHNA, YSLEER. This CDR3 region has 16 residues. The CDR3 coding sequence is TGCGCCAGCAGCCAAGGGACAGGGGGGTTCGATTATGGCTACACCTTC. Its translation is CASSQGTGGFDYGYTF.

The chain is built from TRBV18 and TRBJ1-4; D is uncertain. V lost 1 base to trimming and J lost 6 bases, with 18 bases between them. This CDR3 has 17 amino acids. Germline V gene data show CDR1 as KGHSH and CDR2 as LQKENI. CDR3 in amino acids: CASSPQEARESHEKLFF. The CDR3 DNA sequence: TGTGCCAGCTCACCACAAGAAGCGAGGGAATCTCATGAAAAACTGTTTTTT.

This chain links TRBV29-1 with TRBJ1-4; 10 nucleotides match TRBD1. This CDR3 has 15 amino acids. With V trimmed by 2 bases and J by 2 bases, 2 bases remained unmatched. Germline V gives CDR1 SQVTM, CDR2 ANQGSEA. The CDR3 here is CSVETDRGTNEKLFF. The CDR3 DNA reads TGCAGCGTTGAAACGGACAGGGGGACTAATGAAAAACTGTTTTTT.

The V and J genes are TRBV6-6 and TRBJ2-1; D is unclear. V was pared by 6 bases and J by 5 bases, with 2 bases between. CDR3 size: 10 residues. Germline V lookup: CDR1 MNHNY, CDR2 SVGAGI (reference sequence). The CDR3 DNA reads as TGTGCCAGCAGCAACAATGAGCAGTTCTTC. This sequence encodes CASSNNEQFF.

The rearrangement uses TRBV5-1 and TRBJ2-3; 11 bases fit TRBD2. Germline CDR1 and CDR2: SGHRS and YFSETQ. J was trimmed by 0 bases and V by 0 bases; bases with no gene match: 6. The CDR3 runs to 18 residues. For the CDR3, the DNA is TGCGCCAGCAGCTTGGATAGCGGGGGGGCCTCTAGCACAGATACGCAGTATTTT. Amino acids: CASSLDSGGASSTDTQYF.

This clone appeared once. The chain carries TRBV30 and TRBJ2-3; 13 nucleotides match TRBD2. CDR1 is GTSNPN and CDR2 is SVGIG in the germline V gene (reference sequence). V trimming: 4 bases; J trimming: 0 bases; junction bases outside the gene matches: 10. The CDR3 has 18 amino acids. Here the CDR3 DNA reads TGTGCCTGGATCCCTCCGACTAGCGGGGGGTCTAGCACAGATACGCAGTATTTT. This sequence encodes CAWIPPTSGGSSTDTQYF.

The chain is built from TRBV2 and TRBJ2-1; D is possibly TRBD2 (5 bases). Germline V gene sequence: CDR1 SNHLY, CDR2 FYNNEI. V was cut by 6 bases and J by 7 bases, with 19 bases left in between. The CDR3 spans 15 residues. This CDR3 is CASRSGSQFSNEQFF. CDR3 DNA: TGTGCCAGCAGGAGCGGATCGCAATTTTCTAATGAGCAGTTCTTC.

The chain links TRBV6-5 to TRBJ2-3; D possibly corresponds to TRBD2 (6 bases). Germline values: CDR1 MNHEY, CDR2 SVGAGI. The ends were cut back, 0 bases at V and 6 bases at J, with 13 bases in the middle. The length of the CDR3 is 15 residues. The CDR3 nucleotides are TGTGCCAGCAGTTACTCGTGGGCGGGGTTGGATACGCAGTATTTT. It is translated as CASSYSWAGLDTQYF.

The rearrangement uses TRBV27 and TRBJ2-3; D remains unclear. Trimming took 7 bases from V and 1 from J, leaving 15 bases between them. The CDR3 has 15 amino acids. The germline V gene encodes CDR1 MNHEY and CDR2 SMNVEV (reference sequence). CDR3 in amino acids: CASTPFWARTDTQYF. The CDR3 DNA follows: TGTGCCAGCACCCCGTTCTGGGCCCGCACAGATACGCAGTATTTT.

This chain connects TRBV28 to TRBJ1-4; D possibly corresponds to TRBD1 (5 bases). Trimming removed 8 bases at V and 10 bases at J, with 23 bases between. The germline CDR1 and CDR2 sequences are MDHEN and SYDVKM. CDR3 length: 15 amino acids. The CDR3 loop is CASQPGREDFGKLFF. DNA for the CDR3: TGTGCCAGCCAACCGGGCAGGGAGGATTTCGGAAAACTGTTTTTT. Full variable domain (missing parts from reference TRBV28 and TRBJ1-4): DVKVTQSSRYLVKRTGEKVFLECVQDMDHENMFWYRQDPGLGLRLIYFSYDVKMKEKGDIPEGYSVSREKKERFSLILESASTNQTSMYLCASQPGREDFGKLFFGSGTQLSVL.

This chain joins TRBV7-2 and TRBJ2-1; D remains unclear. The CDR3 extends over 14 amino acids. Trimming left V 2 bases short and J 9 bases short, with 14 bases between. Germline V gives CDR1 SGHTA, CDR2 FQGNSA. The chain's CDR3 is CASSLMGQSGEQFF. DNA of the CDR3: TGTGCCAGCAGCTTAATGGGTCAGTCGGGTGAGCAGTTCTTC.

The chain has TRBV28 and TRBJ2-3; 7 nucleotides match TRBD1. Germline values: CDR1 MDHEN, CDR2 SYDVKM. CDR3 length: 15 amino acids. The ends lost 4 bases at V and 2 bases at J; junction bases unmatched: 6. For the CDR3, the DNA is TGTGCCAGCAGTTCCAGTGACAGGGACACAGATACGCAGTATTTT. This sequence encodes CASSSSDRDTDTQYF.

The CDR3 reads CASSQDRQHNSPLHF. The CDR3, as DNA: TGCGCCAGCAGCCAAGATCGACAGCATAATTCACCCCTCCACTTT. The V gene is TRBV4-3, the J gene TRBJ1-6; possibly TRBD1 for D (5 bases). Trimming shortened V by 0 bases and J by 5 bases, and 8 bases separated the two germline ends. Germline loops: CDR1 LGHNA, CDR2 YSLEER. This CDR3 comprises 15 residues.

This rearrangement joins TRBV15 to TRBJ2-3; D perhaps matches TRBD2 (6 bases). V was clipped by 1 base and J by 4 bases, with 15 bases between them. CDR3 length: 16 residues. Germline-derived CDR1 and CDR2 are LNHNV and YYDKDF (reference sequence). The CDR3 DNA reads TGTGCCACCAGCAGAGTCCTAGGGACGGGAGCAGATACGCAGTATTTT. This encodes CATSRVLGTGADTQYF.

This rearrangement joins TRBV7-2 to TRBJ2-7; tentatively, D is TRBD1 (6 bases). The CDR3 runs to 14 residues. The V end lost 2 bases, the J end lost 3 bases, and 11 bases lay between the germline ends. The germline gives CDR1 SGHTA, CDR2 FQGNSA. The CDR3 DNA sequence: TGTGCCAGCAGCTTATCCCAGGGGTTCTACGAGCAGTACTTC. Translating gives CASSLSQGFYEQYF.

CDR3 region: CASSIAGRSNYGYTF. DNA for the CDR3: TGTGCCAGTAGTATCGCGGGGCGGTCTAACTATGGCTACACCTTC. The chain combines TRBV19 with TRBJ1-2; D perhaps matches TRBD1 (5 bases). V was cut by 3 bases and J by 0 bases, with 11 bases left in between. Germline V gives CDR1 LNHDA, CDR2 SQIVND (reference sequence). The CDR3 covers 15 residues. Full variable domain (remainder filled in from reference TRBV19 and TRBJ1-2): DGGITQSPKYLFRKEGQNVTLSCEQNLNHDAMYWYRQDPGQGLRLIYYSQIVNDFQKGDIAEGYSVSREKKESFPLTVTSAQKNPTAFYLCASSIAGRSNYGYTFGSGTRLTVV.

This clone was found once. The chain uses TRBV7-8 and TRBJ1-2, with 11 bases identical to TRBD1. The CDR3 is 16 amino acids. Germline-derived CDR1 and CDR2 are SGHVS and FQNEAQ. V dropped 1 base and J dropped 5; count of bases not matched to a gene: 6. The CDR3 coding sequence is TGTGCCAGCAGCTTAGTACCCGGGACAGGGGGATATGGCTACACCTTC. Its protein product is CASSLVPGTGGYGYTF.

This sequence joins TRBV2 and TRBJ2-3; D may be TRBD2 (6 bases). The CDR3 extends over 16 amino acids. V was shortened by 6 bases and J by 3 bases, with 19 bases between the two germline ends. Germline CDR1 and CDR2: SNHLY and FYNNEI. The CDR3 sequence is CASSAGTLLGTDTQYF. Written as DNA, the CDR3 is TGTGCCAGCAGCGCCGGGACTTTACTGGGGACAGATACGCAGTATTTT.

This clone was observed a handful of times. The J gene is TRBJ2-7, the V gene TRBV2; 10 nucleotides align to TRBD2. J lost 2 bases, V lost 2 bases, and 3 bases had no gene match. CDR1 is SNHLY, CDR2 FYNNEI, per germline. The CDR3 is 15 amino acids. The CDR3 DNA is TGTGCCAGCAGTGAACGCCTAGCGGGAGCCTACGAGCAGTACTTC. It encodes CASSERLAGAYEQYF.

This chain links TRBV29-1 with TRBJ2-5; D is unclear. Germline V gene lookup returns CDR1 SQVTM and CDR2 ANQGSEA. Trimming stripped 8 bases from V and 1 base from J, with 11 bases between. CDR3 length: 12 amino acids. The CDR3, as DNA: TGCAGCTCTATCTACCCCCAAGAGACCCAGTACTTC. It encodes CSSIYPQETQYF.

V is TRBV7-2 and J is TRBJ1-1; 12 nucleotides line up with TRBD1. Losses at the gene ends were 5 bases for V and 2 bases for J; bases not matched to a gene: 6. CDR1 and CDR2 from the germline V gene are SGHTA and FQGNSA. The CDR3 consists of 16 residues. CDR3 coding DNA: TGTGCCAGCAGCCAGGGACAGGGGGCGGGAAACACTGAAGCTTTCTTT. Its translation: CASSQGQGAGNTEAFF. Together with reference TRBV7-2 and TRBJ1-1, the CDR3 gives the full variable domain: GAGVSQSPSNKVTEKGKDVELRCDPISGHTALYWYRQSLGQGLEFLIYFQGNSAPDKSGLPSDRFSAERTGGSVSTLTIQRTQQEDSAVYLCASSQGQGAGNTEAFFGQGTRLTVV.

The rearrangement joins TRBV27 to TRBJ2-1; 7 bases fit TRBD1. Germline lookup yields CDR1 MNHEY and CDR2 SMNVEV (reference sequence). Unmatched junction bases numbered 9, after V lost 2 bases and J lost 5 bases. The CDR3 is 16 amino acids. The CDR3, as DNA: TGTGCCAGCAGTTTAAGATTGCAGGGGGTTAACAATGAGCAGTTCTTC. Translating gives CASSLRLQGVNNEQFF.

As concerns this clone: A read error may account for a junction end that differs from germline. The sample holds other DNA sequences that translate to the same CDR3. The chain joins TRBV7-9 to TRBJ2-5, with TRBD2 matching 9 bases. Germline V gene sequence: CDR1 SEHNR, CDR2 FQNEAQ (reference sequence). The CDR3 runs 19 residues. The CDR3 nucleotides are TGTGCCAGCAGTCGAAATGTTCGTGTGCTAGCGGGGTTCCAAGAGACCCAATACTTC. This sequence encodes CASSRNVRVLAGFQETQYF. Using reference TRBV7-9 and TRBJ2-5 for the parts outside the CDR3, the full variable domain is DTGVSQNPRHKITKRGQNVTFRCDPISEHNRLYWYRQTLGQGPEFLTYFQNEAQLEKSRLLSDRFSAERPKGSFSTLEIQRTEQGDSAMYLCASSRNVRVLAGFQETQYFGPGTRLLVL.

The J gene is TRBJ2-5, the V gene TRBV6-5, with TRBD1 matching 7 bases. The CDR3 consists of 14 residues. The J segment lost 4 bases and the V segment lost 4 bases, leaving 6 bases of the junction unmatched. Germline V gene data show CDR1 as MNHEY and CDR2 as SVGAGI. The CDR3 spells CASSSGTVLETQYF. In DNA, the CDR3 is TGTGCCAGCAGTTCGGGGACAGTTTTAGAGACCCAGTACTTC.

The rearrangement links TRBV7-9 to TRBJ1-2, with D hard to call. With 4 bases removed from V and 1 base from J, the gap between germline ends came to 22 bases. The CDR3 has 18 amino acids. Germline V gene lookup returns CDR1 SEHNR and CDR2 FQNEAQ (reference sequence). CDR3 protein: CASSYWRGGSFGNYGYTF. The CDR3 bases are TGTGCCAGCAGCTACTGGAGAGGAGGTTCCTTCGGTAACTATGGCTACACCTTC.

The chain links TRBV7-2 to TRBJ2-7; 11 bases line up with TRBD2. Germline V gene lookup returns CDR1 SGHTA and CDR2 FQGNSA. The CDR3 covers 14 residues. V lost 5 bases and J lost 6; bases outside the gene matches: 6. CDR3: CASSGSGGAVEQYF. For the CDR3, the DNA is TGTGCCAGCAGCGGTAGCGGGGGGGCAGTCGAGCAGTACTTC.

This clone was counted a single time. The V gene is TRBV6-5, the J gene TRBJ2-1, with TRBD2 matching 11 bases. Trimming removed 4 bases from V and 8 bases from J; junction bases left unmatched: 1. From germline, CDR1 is MNHEY and CDR2 SVGAGI. CDR3 length: 13 amino acids. CDR3 bases: TGTGCCAGCAGTTTACTAGCGGGAGATGAGCAGTTCTTC. Its translation: CASSLLAGDEQFF.

The chain uses TRBV4-1 and TRBJ1-5, with TRBD1 matching 7 bases. With V trimmed by 4 bases and J by 4 bases, 7 bases remained unmatched. Germline values: CDR1 MGHRA, CDR2 YSYEKL. This CDR3 is built from 15 residues. CDR3 bases: TGCGCCAGCAGCCCGGGGACAGACCGAAATCAGCCCCAGCATTTT. The encoded protein is CASSPGTDRNQPQHF.